These T cell receptor beta chains were read from a single sample in a study of cytomegalovirus exposure and HLA in healthy donors. Method: immunoSEQ multiplex PCR; TCRdb's copy keeps in-frame clones and lacks some. There are about 250,000 clones in the sample; over 70% occur only once, and 0.3% lies in the top ten. The specimen was PBMCs. These receptors all come from a girl aged 2-10 years in good health and CMV-seronegative. The CDR3 runs from the conserved cysteine through the conserved F or W. D genes are given only for firm matches. Size tells how often a clone was seen (once, few, many) or the class of an expanded clone, and some rows leave it out.

size	V	D	J	DNA	CDR3
-	TRBV10-3	TRBD2	TRBJ2-1	TGTGCCATCAGTGAGTCGGTTCAAGTAGCGGGAGTGAGTAATGAGCAGTTCTTC	CAISESVQVAGVSNEQFF
few	TRBV7-7	TRBD2	TRBJ2-2	TGTGCCAGCAGCCACCGACTAGCGGGAGTTAACACCGGGGAGCTGTTTTTT	CASSHRLAGVNTGELFF
-	TRBV7-9	-	TRBJ1-4	TGTGCCACCCAAAGAGGACAAGATGAAAAACTGTTTTTT	CATQRGQDEKLFF
-	TRBV30	-	TRBJ1-1	TGTGCCTGGAGCGCCGGGGGGGGTACTGAAGCTTTCTTT	CAWSAGGGTEAFF
-	TRBV28	-	TRBJ2-7	TGTGCCAGCAGCTACAATAACAGGGTTTACGAGCAGTACTTC	CASSYNNRVYEQYF
-	TRBV9	-	TRBJ1-1	TGTGCCAGCAGCCCTCCAGGGAGGGGCCCCATGAACACTGAAGCTTTCTTT	CASSPPGRGPMNTEAFF
-	TRBV11-2	-	TRBJ2-5	TGTGCCAGCAGCTTAGTAGGGGGAGAGACCCAGTACTTC	CASSLVGGETQYF
-	TRBV7-3	TRBD1	TRBJ2-4	TGTGCCAGCAGCCCAGGGGGTCCTAACATTCAGTACTTC	CASSPGGPNIQYF
-	TRBV5-8	TRBD1	TRBJ1-2	TGTGCCAGCAGATCCGGGACAGAGATAGACTATGGCTACACCTTC	CASRSGTEIDYGYTF
-	TRBV7-9	TRBD2	TRBJ2-1	TGTGCCAGCAGCTTACCACTAGCGGGATGTGAGCAGTTCTTC	CASSLPLAGCEQFF
once	TRBV29-1	TRBD2	TRBJ2-7	TGCAGCGTGACTAGCGGGGGGGGTGACGAGCAGTACTTC	CSVTSGGGDEQYF
-	TRBV7-9	-	TRBJ2-1	TGTGCCAGCAGCTTAGCTCCCTCCGGGCAGTTCTTC	CASSLAPSGQFF
-	TRBV7-4	-	TRBJ1-5	TGTGCCAGCAGCTTCGCTTTACCGGGGTGGGGGGGCAATCAGCCCCAGCATTTT	CASSFALPGWGGNQPQHF
-	TRBV5-1	-	TRBJ2-7	TGCGCCAGCAGCTTCGGGACATACTCAACCTACGAGCAGTACTTC	CASSFGTYSTYEQYF
-	TRBV4-1	TRBD2	TRBJ2-1	TGCGCCAGCAGCCAAGGACTAGCGGGGGGCCGCATTTACAATGAGCAGTTCTTC	CASSQGLAGGRIYNEQFF
few	TRBV6-5	-	TRBJ2-1	TGTGCCAGCAGTTACCAAATCGGACTGGGCAATGAGCAGTTCTTC	CASSYQIGLGNEQFF